One sample yielded the 30 T cell receptor beta chains listed below, sequenced in a study of cytomegalovirus exposure and HLA in healthy donors. The PCR ran on 60 Vbeta and 13 Jbeta primers. Clones were read by immunoSEQ multiplex PCR, and TCRdb kept only the in-frame ones, dropping some. The table includes approximately 150,000 clones, roughly 80% detected once. The specimen sequenced was PBMCs. These receptors all stem from a human donor in good health.

The V call is TRBV19, the J call TRBJ1-3; D may be TRBD1 (5 bases). Trimming pared 6 bases from V and 0 bases from J, leaving 15 bases between. CDR1 is LNHDA, CDR2 SQIVND, per germline (reference sequence). CDR3 length: 16 amino acids. CDR3 region: CASRKTGTASGNTIYF. The DNA of the CDR3 is TGTGCCAGTAGGAAGACCGGGACTGCCTCTGGAAACACCATATATTTT.

This chain connects TRBV6-6 to TRBJ1-1; D is ambiguous. The CDR3 loop spans 11 amino acids. Trimming cost V 10 bases and J 1 base, with 7 bases left between them. Per germline, CDR1 MNHNY and CDR2 SVGAGI (reference sequence). The CDR3 region has the DNA TGTGCCACCACAGCGAACACTGAAGCTTTCTTT. Protein sequence: CATTANTEAFF.

As regards this clone: At one of its ends the junction is not consistent with the germline gene, which may arise from a read error. The CDR3 sequence: CASSLAGSGIETQYF. The DNA of the CDR3 is TGTGCTAGCAGCTTAGCGGGCTCCGGTATAGAGACCCAGTACTTC. The rearrangement links TRBV7-7 to TRBJ2-5; 7 bases map to TRBD2. CDR3 size: 15 residues. The germline gives CDR1 SSHAT, CDR2 FNYEAQ (reference sequence).

This clone turned up a few times. V gene TRBV5-1 combines with J gene TRBJ2-7, with a possible D match to TRBD2 (5 bases). CDR1 and CDR2 (germline): SGHRS, YFSETQ. The CDR3 extends over 14 amino acids. The V and J ends lost 0 bases and 3 bases respectively, with 10 bases between them. The CDR3 loop is CASSLEFGVYEQYF. The CDR3 nucleotides read TGCGCCAGCAGCTTGGAGTTCGGGGTCTACGAGCAGTACTTC.

The rearrangement joins TRBV7-2 to TRBJ1-5; the match to TRBD1 covers 8 bases. V lost 1 base, J lost 3 bases, and 5 bases stayed unmatched. Germline-derived CDR1 and CDR2 are SGHTA and FQGNSA. The CDR3 is made up of 16 amino acids. CDR3 sequence: CASSLVDRAANQPQHF. The CDR3 bases are TGTGCCAGCAGCTTAGTGGACAGGGCGGCCAATCAGCCCCAGCATTTT.

The chain carries TRBV9 and TRBJ1-1, with D possibly matching TRBD1 (5 bases). The CDR3 has 14 residues. V lost 2 bases, J lost 7 bases, and 15 bases lay in between. Germline V gene data show CDR1 as SGDLS and CDR2 as YYNGEE. The CDR3 loop reads CASSVQAGQGEAFF. In DNA form, the CDR3 reads TGTGCCAGCAGCGTTCAGGCCGGGCAGGGTGAAGCTTTCTTT.

The V call is TRBV5-6, the J call TRBJ2-1, with TRBD1 as a possible D gene (6 bases). Germline CDR1 reads SGHDT; CDR2 reads YYEEEE. This CDR3 region has 14 residues. The V end was cut by 7 bases, the J end by 2 bases, with 13 bases between. This CDR3 is CASSPWGPYNEQFF. The CDR3 coding sequence is TGTGCCAGCTCCCCATGGGGGCCCTACAATGAGCAGTTCTTC.

The V and J genes are TRBV6-1 and TRBJ2-5; 13 nucleotides match TRBD2. The CDR3 runs to 14 residues. The germline V gene encodes CDR1 MNHNS and CDR2 SASEGT. Trimming at V came to 6 bases and at J to 6 bases, leaving 4 bases not matched to a gene. The CDR3 bases are TGTGCCAGCAGCGGACTAGCGGGGGTGAAGACCCAGTACTTC. Translating it yields CASSGLAGVKTQYF.

V usage is TRBV29-1 and J usage is TRBJ2-1, with D possibly TRBD1 on 6 matching bases. Germline V gene data show CDR1 as SQVTM and CDR2 as ANQGSEA. The CDR3 extends over 12 amino acids. V was pared by 3 bases and J by 4 bases, with 7 bases between. The CDR3, as DNA: TGCAGCGTTGAGGACAGTTACAATGAGCAGTTCTTC. Its translation is CSVEDSYNEQFF.

This clone turned up a few times. The CDR3 is CASSGDRDRDSLGSPLHF. Written as DNA, the CDR3 is TGTGCCAGCAGCGGGGACCGGGACAGGGATTCTCTAGGTTCACCCCTCCACTTT. The V call is TRBV9, the J call TRBJ1-6, with 9 bases matching TRBD1. The CDR3 has 18 residues. V trimming: 3 bases; J trimming: 9 bases; junction bases outside the gene matches: 16. Germline-derived CDR1 and CDR2 are SGDLS and YYNGEE.

The table lists this clone with a count of one. The chain couples TRBV7-2 to TRBJ2-7; weak D call: TRBD1 (5 bases). Between the trimmed V and J ends, which lost 4 bases and 3 bases, there was a span of 19 bases. The CDR3 has 16 residues. The germline V gene has CDR1 SGHTA and CDR2 FQGNSA. The CDR3 region is CASSSGHVESRYEQYF. The CDR3 bases are TGTGCCAGCAGCTCTGGACACGTTGAATCCCGCTACGAGCAGTACTTC.

The CDR3 loop reads CASSQEHSRNIQYF. The DNA for the CDR3 is TGCGCCAGCAGCCAAGAGCACTCTCGAAACATTCAGTACTTC. The rearrangement links TRBV4-3 to TRBJ2-4; no definite D call. CDR1 and CDR2 (germline): LGHNA, YSLEER. The CDR3 is made up of 14 amino acids. V lost 0 bases and J lost 6, with 9 bases in between.

V is TRBV4-1 and J is TRBJ1-6, with 8 bases fitting TRBD1. Germline V gene data show CDR1 as MGHRA and CDR2 as YSYEKL. Germline trimming cut 1 base from V and 7 bases from J; bases unmatched to any gene: 6. The CDR3 totals 16 residues. The DNA for the CDR3 is TGCGCCAGCAGCCAAGTACACCAGGGGGCAAATTCACCCCTCCACTTT. Protein product: CASSQVHQGANSPLHF.

The CDR3 bases are TGTGCCAGCAGCGATCAACCGGCGGGGGCCAACTATGGCTACACCTTC. Its protein is CASSDQPAGANYGYTF. The chain carries TRBV7-2 and TRBJ1-2, with D possibly matching TRBD1 (6 bases). Germline CDR1 SGHTA, CDR2 FQGNSA. The CDR3 spans 16 residues. The germline V and J ends were trimmed by 5 bases and 2 bases, with 18 bases remaining between them.

This clone was observed a single time. V gene TRBV27 combines with J gene TRBJ1-2; D ambiguous. V was pared by 2 bases and J by 1 base, with 14 bases between. Germline V gene sequence: CDR1 MNHEY, CDR2 SMNVEV (reference sequence). The CDR3 sequence is 16 residues long. The CDR3 loop is CASSLDGVSFNYGYTF. The CDR3 region has the DNA TGTGCCAGCAGTTTAGATGGTGTTAGTTTTAACTATGGCTACACCTTC.

This rearrangement joins TRBV5-1 to TRBJ2-3; perhaps TRBD2 as D (5 bases). The V gene lost 4 bases and the J gene lost 4 bases, with 13 bases spanning the gap. Germline CDR1 reads SGHRS; CDR2 reads YFSETQ. The CDR3 extends over 14 amino acids. DNA of the CDR3: TGCGCCAGCAGCCGCCTTTCGGGGTCAGATACGCAGTATTTT. It codes for CASSRLSGSDTQYF.

The rearrangement uses TRBV5-6 and TRBJ1-1, with TRBD1 as a possible D gene (6 bases). The CDR3 has 13 amino acids. CDR1 and CDR2 (germline): SGHDT, YYEEEE. V lost 2 bases and J 3 bases, leaving 8 bases between the germline ends. The CDR3: CASSLAGDTEAFF. In DNA form, the CDR3 reads TGTGCCAGCAGCTTAGCAGGGGACACTGAAGCTTTCTTT.

The chain combines TRBV5-1 with TRBJ2-1; D possibly corresponds to TRBD2 (6 bases). This CDR3 has 15 amino acids. Germline V CDR1 and CDR2: SGHRS, YFSETQ. V gave up 2 bases and J gave up 7 bases, with 16 bases separating them. This chain's CDR3 is CASSFGGSLYNEQFF. DNA of the CDR3: TGCGCCAGCAGCTTCGGAGGGAGTTTATATAATGAGCAGTTCTTC.

CDR3 sequence (DNA): TGTGCCATCAGTGGCCGACTAGAGGAGCAGTACTTC. Encoded protein: CAISGRLEEQYF. J is TRBJ2-7 and V is TRBV10-3; TRBD2 might be the D (6 bases). Trimming pared 4 bases from V and 7 bases from J, leaving 11 bases between. This CDR3 has 12 residues. Germline CDR1 reads ENHRY; CDR2 reads SYGVKD.

This clone was found once. This sample includes further DNA sequences coding for the same CDR3. The chain couples TRBV5-1 to TRBJ1-1; weak D call: TRBD1 (5 bases). The CDR3 is 14 amino acids. Germline V CDR1 and CDR2: SGHRS, YFSETQ. Trimming shortened V by 0 bases and J by 0 bases, and 6 bases separated the two germline ends. Here the CDR3 DNA reads TGCGCCAGCAGCTTGGAAGGGGTGAACACTGAAGCTTTCTTT. Translated, it gives CASSLEGVNTEAFF. Full variable domain (outside the CDR3, taken from reference TRBV5-1 and TRBJ1-1): KAGVTQTPRYLIKTRGQQVTLSCSPISGHRSVSWYQQTPGQGLQFLFEYFSETQRNKGNFPGRFSGRQFSNSRSEMNVSTLELGDSALYLCASSLEGVNTEAFFGQGTRLTVV.

This chain joins TRBV7-9 and TRBJ2-7; possible D gene TRBD1, 5 bases. Looked up from germline, CDR1 is SEHNR and CDR2 is FQNEAQ (reference sequence). V lost 1 base and J 4 bases, leaving 11 bases between the germline ends. The CDR3 length is 14 residues. As DNA, the CDR3 is TGTGCCAGCAGCTTAGGAGTAGGGGTATACGAGCAGTACTTC. It encodes CASSLGVGVYEQYF.

The CDR3 loop reads CASSLAPVITDTQYF. The CDR3, as DNA: TGTGCCAGCAGCTTAGCTCCGGTAATCACAGATACGCAGTATTTT. The rearrangement links TRBV7-2 to TRBJ2-3; no firm D call. The CDR3 consists of 15 residues. Trimming cost V 0 bases and J 2 bases, with 9 bases left between them. In germline, CDR1 is SGHTA, CDR2 FQGNSA.

This chain joins TRBV2 and TRBJ1-4, with a tentative D call TRBD1 (5 bases). The germline CDR1 and CDR2 sequences are SNHLY and FYNNEI. Trimming stripped 10 bases from V and 7 bases from J, with 19 bases between. The CDR3 length is 14 residues. The CDR3 region has the DNA TGTGCCACCCAGGCCCGGGACTTGGGTGAAAAACTGTTTTTT. Its translation: CATQARDLGEKLFF.

This sequence joins TRBV7-9 and TRBJ2-7; 7 bases align to TRBD2. The CDR3 has 16 amino acids. CDR1 is SEHNR, CDR2 FQNEAQ, per germline (reference sequence). J gave up 4 bases and V 1 base, and 10 bases lay outside the gene matches. CDR3 nucleotides: TGTGCCAGCAGCTTAGAGGTGGGGGGGGTCGTTTACGAGCAGTACTTC. Translation: CASSLEVGGVVYEQYF.

The V and J genes are TRBV28 and TRBJ1-1, with TRBD1 matching 9 bases. The CDR3 runs to 13 residues. Trimming cost V 7 bases and J 5 bases; bases outside gene matches: 5. The germline V gene encodes CDR1 MDHEN and CDR2 SYDVKM. CDR3 DNA: TGTGCCAGCAAACAGGGGGCGCGGACTGAAGCTTTCTTT. Amino acid sequence: CASKQGARTEAFF.

The chain has TRBV19 and TRBJ2-5; D is unclear. The germline CDR1 and CDR2 sequences are LNHDA and SQIVND (reference sequence). This CDR3 has 12 amino acids. V lost 9 bases and J 2 bases, leaving 10 bases between the germline ends. The CDR3 DNA reads TGTGCCAGACTGACAAAACAAGAGACCCAGTACTTC. Protein: CARLTKQETQYF.

This sequence joins TRBV7-2 and TRBJ2-7; 11 bases match TRBD2. This CDR3 has 15 amino acids. The trim removed 3 bases at V and 4 bases at J, leaving 5 bases unmatched. CDR1 and CDR2 (germline): SGHTA, FQGNSA. The CDR3 sequence is CASSFIAGGRYEQYF. The CDR3 coding sequence is TGTGCCAGCAGCTTCATAGCGGGGGGGCGGTACGAGCAGTACTTC.

This rearrangement joins TRBV13 to TRBJ1-1, with D tentatively TRBD1 (5 bases). V gave up 0 bases and J gave up 2 bases, with 13 bases separating them. Per germline, CDR1 PRHDT and CDR2 FYEKMQ (reference sequence). The CDR3 contains 16 residues. This chain's CDR3 is CASSLGLSGINTEAFF. CDR3 sequence (DNA): TGTGCCAGCAGCTTAGGCCTTTCAGGGATCAACACTGAAGCTTTCTTT. Filled out from reference TRBV13 and TRBJ1-1, the complete variable domain reads AAGVIQSPRHLIKEKRETATLKCYPIPRHDTVYWYQQGPGQDPQFLISFYEKMQSDKGSIPDRFSAQQFSDYHSELNMSSLELGDSALYFCASSLGLSGINTEAFFGQGTRLTVV.

J is TRBJ2-2 and V is TRBV9, with D possibly TRBD2 on 6 matching bases. Germline lookup yields CDR1 SGDLS and CDR2 YYNGEE. The CDR3 has 16 amino acids. V lost 2 bases and J 6 bases, leaving 17 bases between the germline ends. The CDR3 DNA sequence: TGTGCCAGCAGCGTCTCCGGGACTCCGAGCGCCGGGGAGCTGTTTTTT. Translating it yields CASSVSGTPSAGELFF.

The chain recombines TRBV5-5 with TRBJ1-1; 8 bases line up with TRBD1. The CDR3 sequence is 17 residues long. Germline assignment: CDR1 SGHKS and CDR2 YYEKEE (reference sequence). The junction had 12 bases not matched to a gene; V was cut back by 4 bases and J by 1 base. CDR3 in DNA: TGTGCCAGCAGCGCCCCGGCTTGGGACAGGTCGAACACTGAAGCTTTCTTT. It is translated as CASSAPAWDRSNTEAFF.